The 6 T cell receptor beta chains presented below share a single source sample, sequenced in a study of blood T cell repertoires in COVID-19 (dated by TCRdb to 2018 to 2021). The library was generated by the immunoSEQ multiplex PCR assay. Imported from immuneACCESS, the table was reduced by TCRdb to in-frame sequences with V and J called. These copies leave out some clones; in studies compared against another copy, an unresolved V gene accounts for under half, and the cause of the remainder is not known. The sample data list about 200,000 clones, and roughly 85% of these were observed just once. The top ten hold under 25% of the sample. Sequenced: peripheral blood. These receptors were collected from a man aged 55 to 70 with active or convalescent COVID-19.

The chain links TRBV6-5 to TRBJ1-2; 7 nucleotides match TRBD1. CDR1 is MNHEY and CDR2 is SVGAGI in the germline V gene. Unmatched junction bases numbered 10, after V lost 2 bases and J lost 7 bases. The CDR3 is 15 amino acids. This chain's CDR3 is CASSYGTAALVGYTF. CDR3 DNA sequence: TGTGCCAGCAGTTACGGGACAGCGGCGTTGGTTGGCTACACCTTC.

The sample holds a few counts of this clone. The CDR3 coding sequence is TGTGCCAGGACTAGTAGCGATGAGCAGTTCTTC. The encoded protein is CARTSSDEQFF. The V call is TRBV2, the J call TRBJ2-1, with D possibly TRBD2 on 6 matching bases. CDR3 size: 11 residues. Germline V gives CDR1 SNHLY, CDR2 FYNNEI. V lost 9 bases, J lost 8 bases, and 11 bases lay in between.

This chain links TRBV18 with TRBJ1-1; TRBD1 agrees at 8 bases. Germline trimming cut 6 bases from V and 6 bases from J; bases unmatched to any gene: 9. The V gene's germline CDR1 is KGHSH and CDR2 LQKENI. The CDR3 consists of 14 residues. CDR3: CASSIDRGVAEAFF. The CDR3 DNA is TGTGCCAGCTCCATCGACAGGGGAGTTGCTGAAGCTTTCTTT.

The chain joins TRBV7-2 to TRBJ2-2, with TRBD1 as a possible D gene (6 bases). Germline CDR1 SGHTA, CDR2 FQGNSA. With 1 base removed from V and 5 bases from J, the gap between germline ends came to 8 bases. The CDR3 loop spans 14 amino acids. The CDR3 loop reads CASSLGTVTGELFF. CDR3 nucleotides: TGTGCCAGCAGCTTAGGGACAGTGACCGGGGAGCTGTTTTTT.

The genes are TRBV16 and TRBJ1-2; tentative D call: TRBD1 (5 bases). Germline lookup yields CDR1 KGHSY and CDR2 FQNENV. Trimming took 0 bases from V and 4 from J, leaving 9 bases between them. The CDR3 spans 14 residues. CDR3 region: CASSQSSGSYGYTF. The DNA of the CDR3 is TGTGCCAGCAGCCAATCCTCAGGGTCCTATGGCTACACCTTC.

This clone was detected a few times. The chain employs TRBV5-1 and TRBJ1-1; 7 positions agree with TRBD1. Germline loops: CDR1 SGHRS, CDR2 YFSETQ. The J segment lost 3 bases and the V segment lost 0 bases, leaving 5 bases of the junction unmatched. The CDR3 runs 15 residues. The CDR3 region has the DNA TGCGCCAGCAGCTTGGATGGGACAGAGTACACTGAAGCTTTCTTT. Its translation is CASSLDGTEYTEAFF.